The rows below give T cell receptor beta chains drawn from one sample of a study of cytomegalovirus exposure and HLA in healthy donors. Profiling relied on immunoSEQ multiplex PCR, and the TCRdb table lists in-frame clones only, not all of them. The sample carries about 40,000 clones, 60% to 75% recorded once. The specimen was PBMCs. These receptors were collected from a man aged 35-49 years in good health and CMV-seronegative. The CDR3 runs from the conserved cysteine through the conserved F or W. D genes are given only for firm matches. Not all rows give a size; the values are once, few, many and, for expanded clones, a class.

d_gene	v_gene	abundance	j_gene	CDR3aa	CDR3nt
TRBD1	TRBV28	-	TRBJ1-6	CASSPAGTGNSPLHF	TGTGCCAGCAGCCCCGCGGGGACAGGGAATTCACCCCTCCACTTT
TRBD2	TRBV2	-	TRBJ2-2	CASSGSGGAPGELFF	TGTGCCAGCAGTGGAAGCGGGGGGGCCCCCGGGGAGCTGTTTTTT
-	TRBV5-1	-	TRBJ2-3	CASSPGRDLDTQYF	TGCGCCAGCAGCCCGGGGCGGGACCTAGATACGCAGTATTTT
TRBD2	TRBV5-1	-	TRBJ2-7	CASSLFRGEALYEQYF	TGCGCCAGCAGCTTGTTCCGGGGGGAGGCTCTCTACGAGCAGTACTTC
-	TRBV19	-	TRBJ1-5	CASSIRDSTNQPQHF	TGTGCCAGTAGTATACGAGACAGCACCAATCAGCCCCAGCATTTT
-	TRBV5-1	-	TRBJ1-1	CASSSTANTEAFF	TGCGCCAGCAGCTCGACAGCGAACACTGAAGCTTTCTTT
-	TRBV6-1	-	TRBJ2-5	CASRSSGEETQYF	TGTGCCAGCAGATCCTCAGGGGAAGAGACCCAGTACTTC
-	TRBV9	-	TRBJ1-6	CASNAGSNSPLHF	TGTGCCAGCAATGCAGGGTCTAATTCACCCCTCCACTTT
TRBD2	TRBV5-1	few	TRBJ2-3	CASSLSGGAADTQYF	TGCGCCAGCAGCCTTAGCGGGGGGGCCGCGGATACGCAGTATTTT
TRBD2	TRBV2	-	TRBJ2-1	CASSERASGGAFEQFF	TGTGCCAGCAGTGAGAGGGCTAGCGGGGGGGCCTTTGAGCAGTTCTTC
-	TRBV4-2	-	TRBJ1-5	CASSQEAGISNQPQHF	TGTGCCAGCAGCCAAGAAGCAGGGATCAGCAATCAGCCCCAGCATTTT
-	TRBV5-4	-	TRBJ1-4	CASSLDVLEEKLFF	TGTGCCAGCAGCTTGGATGTGTTGGAGGAAAAACTGTTTTTT
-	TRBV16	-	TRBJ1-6	CASSPTGNSPLHF	TGTGCCAGCAGCCCCACAGGGAATTCACCCCTCCACTTT
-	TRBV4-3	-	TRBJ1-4	CASSQVTATNEKLFF	TGCGCCAGCAGCCAAGTGACAGCAACTAATGAAAAACTGTTTTTT
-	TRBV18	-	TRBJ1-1	CASSPKSMNTEAFF	TGTGCCAGCTCACCAAAAAGCATGAACACTGAAGCTTTCTTT
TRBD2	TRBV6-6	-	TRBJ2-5	CASSYSLAGGRETQYF	TGTGCCAGCAGTTACTCACTAGCGGGGGGGCGCGAGACCCAGTACTTC
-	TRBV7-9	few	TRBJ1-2	CASSQLRDSRYGYTF	TGTGCCAGCAGCCAGCTTCGCGACAGCCGTTATGGCTACACCTTC
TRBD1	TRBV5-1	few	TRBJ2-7	CASSWTGGREQYF	TGCGCCAGCAGCTGGACAGGGGGCCGCGAGCAGTACTTC
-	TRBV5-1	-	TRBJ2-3	CASNLDTSTDTQYF	TGCGCCAGCAATCTGGACACAAGCACAGATACGCAGTATTTT
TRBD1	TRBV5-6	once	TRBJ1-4	CASSFGGQEKLFF	TGTGCCAGCAGCTTTGGGGGACAGGAAAAACTGTTTTTT
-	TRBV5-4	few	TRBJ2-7	CASSLRVGAYEQYF	TGTGCCAGCAGCTTGCGGGTCGGGGCCTACGAGCAGTACTTC
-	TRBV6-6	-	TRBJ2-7	CASSRQAGSYEQYF	TGTGCCAGCAGCAGACAGGCGGGCTCCTACGAGCAGTACTTC
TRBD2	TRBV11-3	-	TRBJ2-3	CASSPMGGTDTQYF	TGTGCCAGCAGCCCTATGGGAGGGACAGATACGCAGTATTTT
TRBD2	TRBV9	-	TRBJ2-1	CASSVGTSEYEQFF	TGTGCCAGCAGCGTCGGGACTAGTGAATATGAGCAGTTCTTC
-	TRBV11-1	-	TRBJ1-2	CASSLNRDRYGYTF	TGTGCCAGCAGCTTAAACAGGGACCGGTATGGCTACACCTTC
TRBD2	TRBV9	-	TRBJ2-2	CASSPPTSGDVRGELFF	TGTGCCAGCAGCCCCCCGACTAGCGGCGACGTTAGGGGGGAGCTGTTTTTT
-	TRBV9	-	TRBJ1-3	CASSVGTGFSGNTIYF	TGTGCCAGCAGCGTAGGCACAGGGTTCTCTGGAAACACCATATATTTT
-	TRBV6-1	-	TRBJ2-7	CASSEETAASYEQYF	TGTGCCAGCAGTGAAGAGACAGCCGCCTCCTACGAGCAGTACTTC
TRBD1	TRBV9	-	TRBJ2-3	CASSSGTGGWTDTQYF	TGTGCCAGCAGCTCAGGGACAGGGGGGTGGACAGATACGCAGTATTTT
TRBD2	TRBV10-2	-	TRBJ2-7	CASSTGTSGVGYEQYF	TGCGCCAGCAGCACCGGGACTAGCGGGGTGGGCTACGAGCAGTACTTC
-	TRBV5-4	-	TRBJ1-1	CASSLDRNNEAFF	TGTGCCAGCAGCTTGGACAGGAACAATGAAGCTTTCTTT
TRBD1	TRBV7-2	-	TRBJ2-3	CASSSRQGLITDTQYF	TGTGCCAGCAGCTCCCGACAGGGTTTGATAACAGATACGCAGTATTTT
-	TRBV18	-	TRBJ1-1	CASSPPGQSTEAFF	TGTGCCAGCTCACCACCGGGGCAGTCCACTGAAGCTTTCTTT
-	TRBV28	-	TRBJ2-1	CASSPGRGEQFF	TGTGCCAGCAGCCCCGGTAGGGGTGAGCAGTTCTTC
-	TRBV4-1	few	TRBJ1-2	CASSQVVRTVANYGYTF	TGCGCCAGCAGCCAAGTGGTTCGGACAGTTGCTAACTATGGCTACACCTTC
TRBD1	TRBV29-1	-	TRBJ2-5	CSVEGQRENQETQYF	TGCAGCGTTGAGGGACAGAGGGAGAATCAAGAGACCCAGTACTTC
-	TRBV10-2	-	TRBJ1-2	CASRQLANYGYTF	TGCGCCAGCAGACAACTAGCTAACTATGGCTACACCTTC
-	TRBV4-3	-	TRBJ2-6	CASSQDNSGANVLTF	TGCGCCAGCAGCCAAGATAACTCTGGGGCCAACGTCCTGACTTTC
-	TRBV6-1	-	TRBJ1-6	CASGEFGNSPLHF	TGTGCCAGCGGGGAGTTTGGGAATTCACCCCTCCACTTT
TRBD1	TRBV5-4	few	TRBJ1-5	CASSLWTGVYQPQHF	TGTGCCAGCAGCTTGTGGACAGGGGTTTATCAGCCCCAGCATTTT
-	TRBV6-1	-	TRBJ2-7	CASSVGRGGSYEQYF	TGTGCCAGCAGTGTGGGAAGGGGGGGATCCTACGAGCAGTACTTC
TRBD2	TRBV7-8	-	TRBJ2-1	CASSLEFLAGGASYNEQFF	TGTGCCAGCAGCTTAGAATTCCTAGCGGGGGGAGCCTCCTACAATGAGCAGTTCTTC
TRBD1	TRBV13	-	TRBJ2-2	CASSMGQGHGELFF	TGTGCCAGCAGCATGGGACAGGGCCACGGGGAGCTGTTTTTT
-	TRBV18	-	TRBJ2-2	CASSPLTTTGELFF	TGTGCCAGCTCACCATTGACTACGACCGGGGAGCTGTTTTTT
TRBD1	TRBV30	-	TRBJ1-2	CAWSVSTGVGYTF	TGTGCCTGGAGCGTATCGACAGGGGTTGGCTACACCTTC
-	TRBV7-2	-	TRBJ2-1	CASSSLAQIFNEQFF	TGTGCCAGCAGCTCACTAGCCCAAATCTTCAATGAGCAGTTCTTC
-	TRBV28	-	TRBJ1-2	CASSLDMSYGYTF	TGTGCCAGCAGTTTAGACATGAGCTATGGCTACACCTTC
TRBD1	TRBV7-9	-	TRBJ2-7	CASSLGGQTYEQYF	TGTGCCAGCAGCTTAGGGGGACAGACCTACGAGCAGTACTTC
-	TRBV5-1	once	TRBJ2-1	CASSFREPSSYNEQFF	TGCGCCAGCAGCTTCCGGGAACCTAGCTCCTACAATGAGCAGTTCTTC
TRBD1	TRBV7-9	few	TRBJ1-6	CASSGRDSPSPLHF	TGTGCCAGCAGCGGCCGGGACAGCCCCTCACCCCTCCACTTT
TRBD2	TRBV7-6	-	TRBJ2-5	CASSLGGAGGRETQYF	TGTGCCAGCAGCTTAGGTGGAGCGGGGGGGAGAGAGACCCAGTACTTC